The 30 T cell receptor beta chains below were found in one sample sequenced in a study of CD8 T cells in Susac syndrome. RNA amounts of about 0.45 to 1 ug underwent reverse transcription with random hexamers. MiXCR was run by TCRdb on the immunoSEQ multiplex PCR reads, yielding one entry per CDR3 protein. The sample carries about 170,000 distinct CDR3 sequences, approximately 93% recorded once. The sample consisted of CD4+ T cells from PBMCs. The receptors derive from a human donor with multiple sclerosis.

The chain uses TRBV20-1 and TRBJ2-1; D is unclear. In germline, CDR1 is DFQATT, CDR2 SNEGSKA (reference sequence). The CDR3 contains 11 residues. V was trimmed by 5 bases and J by 3 bases, leaving 5 bases between them. In DNA, the CDR3 is TGCAGTGCTCCCAGCTACAATGAGCAGTTCTTC. Translation gives CSAPSYNEQFF.

The V call is TRBV2, the J call TRBJ2-2; the D is unclear. V shed 5 bases and J shed 7 bases, with 8 bases lying between them. CDR1 is SNHLY and CDR2 is FYNNEI in the germline V gene. CDR3 length: 12 residues. This CDR3 is CASSMNVGELFF. The CDR3 bases are TGTGCCAGCAGTATGAATGTCGGGGAGCTGTTTTTT.

The chain has TRBV6-2 or TRBV6-3 and TRBJ1-2; D is undetermined. V lost 7 bases and J 4 bases, leaving 10 bases between the germline ends. Germline CDR1 MNHEY, CDR2 SVGEGT. The CDR3 has 12 residues. The CDR3 bases are TGTGCCAGCACCGACACCCCCTATGGCTACACCTTC. This translates into CASTDTPYGYTF.

The V and J genes are TRBV2 and TRBJ2-1; no clear D gene. Germline CDR1 and CDR2: SNHLY and FYNNEI. V dropped 4 bases and J dropped 0 bases, with 7 bases sitting between them. The length of the CDR3 is 14 residues. CDR3 in DNA: TGTGCCAGCAGTGGCGACTCCTCCTACAATGAGCAGTTCTTC. It codes for CASSGDSSYNEQFF.

The chain carries TRBV4-3 and TRBJ1-1; D unclear. With 1 base removed from V and 5 bases from J, the gap between germline ends came to 14 bases. Germline CDR1 and CDR2: LGHNA and YSLEER. The CDR3 length is 15 residues. The CDR3 here is CASSQGGLPRTEAFF. The CDR3 DNA is TGCGCCAGCAGCCAAGGAGGGCTCCCGAGGACTGAAGCTTTCTTT.

The chain joins TRBV6-6 to TRBJ2-6; weak D call: TRBD1 (6 bases). The CDR3 length is 16 residues. V was shortened by 10 bases and J by 0 bases, with 16 bases between the two germline ends. Germline V gene data show CDR1 as MNHNY and CDR2 as SVGAGI (reference sequence). In nucleotides, the CDR3 is TGTGCCACCTGGAAGCAGGGGAGCTCTGGGGCCAACGTCCTGACTTTC. This encodes CATWKQGSSGANVLTF.

This sequence joins TRBV27 and TRBJ2-5; 9 bases line up with TRBD1. Per the germline V gene, CDR1 is MNHEY and CDR2 is SMNVEV (reference sequence). The V and J ends lost 2 bases and 6 bases, in that order; junction bases with no gene match: 7. The CDR3 consists of 15 residues. The CDR3 loop is CASSLRGQGTKTQYF. The CDR3 DNA reads TGTGCCAGCAGTTTAAGGGGACAGGGTACGAAGACCCAGTACTTC.

The chain uses TRBV7-3 and TRBJ2-7; D not certain. The CDR3 extends over 13 amino acids. Germline V CDR1 and CDR2: SGHTA, FQGTGA. Trimming shortened V by 4 bases and J by 4 bases, and 11 bases separated the two germline ends. The DNA for the CDR3 is TGTGCCAGCAGCTACGAGCCGGGTTACGAGCAGTACTTC. Encoded protein: CASSYEPGYEQYF.

The chain employs TRBV24-1 and TRBJ2-3; perhaps TRBD2 as D (6 bases). V lost 5 bases, J lost 3 bases, and 23 bases lay in between. The CDR3 extends over 18 amino acids. Germline CDR1 reads KGHDR; CDR2 reads SFDVKD. CDR3 sequence (DNA): TGTGCCACCAGTGGCGGGACCCCCTCGTCGCCAGATACAGATACGCAGTATTTT. Its protein product is CATSGGTPSSPDTDTQYF.

The CDR3 reads CASSFASGFYNEQFF. The CDR3 DNA reads TGTGCCAGCAGCTTTGCTAGCGGGTTTTACAATGAGCAGTTCTTC. V and J are TRBV11-2 and TRBJ2-1, with 8 bases aligning to TRBD2. The germline V gene encodes CDR1 SGHAT and CDR2 FQNNGV. The CDR3 is 15 residues long. V was clipped by 3 bases and J by 4 bases; unmatched bases: 5.

The rearrangement joins TRBV19 to TRBJ2-3; D not certain. The CDR3 has 15 residues. Trimming took 6 bases from V and 1 from J, leaving 14 bases between them. Germline CDR1 is LNHDA and CDR2 is SQIVND (reference sequence). CDR3 nucleotides: TGTGCCAGTAGCGCGCAGGAAGCTGGCACAGATACGCAGTATTTT. It is translated as CASSAQEAGTDTQYF.

This clonotype was seen once. This chain links TRBV27 with TRBJ1-1; tentatively, D is TRBD1 (5 bases). CDR3 size: 13 residues. V lost 6 bases, J lost 0 bases, and 8 bases lay in between. Germline V gene data show CDR1 as MNHEY and CDR2 as SMNVEV (reference sequence). Here the CDR3 DNA reads TGTGCCAGCAGCTGGGACTTGAACACTGAAGCTTTCTTT. Translating gives CASSWDLNTEAFF.

The chain has TRBV5-1 and TRBJ2-7, with D possibly matching TRBD2 (5 bases). The CDR3 spans 14 residues. V was cut by 4 bases and J by 5 bases, with 16 bases left in between. From germline, CDR1 is SGHRS and CDR2 YFSETQ. The CDR3 DNA follows: TGCGCCAGCAGCATAGGAGGTCGATCCGACGAGCAGTACTTC. Translating it yields CASSIGGRSDEQYF.

The CDR3: CASSTPSGEGSYKQYF. The CDR3 region has the DNA TGTGCCAGCAGTACACCTTCGGGGGAGGGATCCTATAAGCAGTACTTC. V gene TRBV28 combines with J gene TRBJ2-7, with 7 bases lining up with TRBD2. V lost 5 bases to trimming and J lost 8 bases; unmatched junction nucleotides: 18. Germline-derived CDR1 and CDR2 are MDHEN and SYDVKM. The CDR3 spans 16 residues.

The chain uses TRBV20-1 and TRBJ2-1; TRBD2 matches 8 bases. CDR1 DFQATT and CDR2 SNEGSKA come from the germline V gene (reference sequence). The CDR3 sequence is 16 residues long. The junction had 15 bases not matched to a gene; V was cut back by 6 bases and J by 5 bases. CDR3 protein: CSATRPGLELDNEQFF. The CDR3 coding sequence is TGCAGTGCGACTCGTCCGGGACTAGAGCTGGACAATGAGCAGTTCTTC.

V and J are TRBV12-3 or TRBV12-4 and TRBJ2-1; the match to TRBD2 covers 7 bases. The CDR3 sequence is 12 residues long. The CDR3 region has the DNA TGTGGAAGCGGGACTGCCGACAATGAGCAGTTCTTC. This codes for CGSGTADNEQFF.

In its sample, this clonotype was seen once. The J gene is TRBJ2-2, the V gene TRBV2; a weak D match, TRBD2 (6 bases). This CDR3 is 16 amino acids long. Germline V lookup: CDR1 SNHLY, CDR2 FYNNEI. The ends were cut back, 6 bases at V and 2 bases at J, with 16 bases in the middle. CDR3 residues: CASREGGTPNTGELFF. CDR3 DNA sequence: TGTGCCAGCAGGGAGGGTGGGACCCCCAACACCGGGGAGCTGTTTTTT.

The chain combines TRBV30 with TRBJ2-4; 8 positions agree with TRBD1. J gave up 1 base and V 3 bases, and 5 bases lay outside the gene matches. Germline V CDR1 and CDR2: GTSNPN, SVGIG (reference sequence). The CDR3 spans 15 residues. For the CDR3, the DNA is TGTGCCTGGAGGCAGACAGGGGTCGCCAAAAACATTCAGTACTTC. It is translated as CAWRQTGVAKNIQYF.

The CDR3 DNA reads as TGTGCCAGCAGCAGGCCAGGGACAGTAGTCTCTGGGGCCAACGTCCTGACTTTC. Translating gives CASSRPGTVVSGANVLTF. The chain links TRBV12-3 or TRBV12-4 to TRBJ2-6; TRBD1 agrees at 7 bases. Trimming at V came to 6 bases and at J to 0 bases, leaving 11 bases not matched to a gene. CDR3 length: 18 residues.

This clonotype has just one count. The CDR3, as DNA: TGTGCCAGCAGCTTAGGGGACAGGAGGGGAGAGACCCAGTACTTC. It translates to CASSLGDRRGETQYF. The gene calls are TRBV7-9 and TRBJ2-5; TRBD1 agrees at 8 bases. The germline CDR1 and CDR2 sequences are SEHNR and FQNEAQ (reference sequence). Trimming cost V 1 base and J 4 bases; bases outside gene matches: 5. There are 15 residues in the CDR3.

V gene TRBV2 combines with J gene TRBJ2-2; 10 nucleotides match TRBD2. V was clipped by 1 base and J by 3 bases; unmatched bases: 2. Germline CDR1 and CDR2: SNHLY and FYNNEI. CDR3 size: 16 residues. CDR3 residues: CASSEGLAGYTGELFF. CDR3 nucleotides: TGTGCCAGCAGTGAAGGACTAGCGGGTTACACCGGGGAGCTGTTTTTT. The full variable domain, its missing parts supplied by reference TRBV2 and TRBJ2-2, is EPEVTQTPSHQVTQMGQEVILRCVPISNHLYFYWYRQILGQKVEFLVSFYNNEISEKSEIFDDQFSVERPDGSNFTLKIRSTKLEDSAMYFCASSEGLAGYTGELFFGEGSRLTVL.

This clonotype was counted once. The V and J genes are TRBV6-5 and TRBJ2-2, with no clear D. The CDR3 spans 14 residues. The V end lost 0 bases, the J end lost 1 base, and 3 bases lay between the germline ends. Germline V lookup: CDR1 MNHEY, CDR2 SVGAGI. CDR3 protein: CASSYSKNTGELFF. The CDR3 DNA follows: TGTGCCAGCAGTTACTCGAAGAACACCGGGGAGCTGTTTTTT.

This chain links TRBV20-1 with TRBJ2-7; 10 positions match TRBD2. The length of the CDR3 is 14 residues. The ends lost 0 bases at V and 5 bases at J; junction bases unmatched: 4. In germline, CDR1 is DFQATT, CDR2 SNEGSKA (reference sequence). The CDR3: CSARDLAGVNEQYF. The CDR3 DNA follows: TGCAGTGCTAGAGATCTAGCGGGGGTTAACGAGCAGTACTTC.

This clonotype appeared once. This sequence joins TRBV6-1 and TRBJ1-2; D unclear. Germline CDR1 and CDR2: MNHNS and SASEGT. The ends were cut back, 1 base at V and 3 bases at J, with 6 bases in the middle. This CDR3 is 13 amino acids long. CDR3 sequence reads: CASSEGGYYGYTF. Here the CDR3 DNA reads TGTGCCAGCAGTGAAGGTGGCTACTATGGCTACACCTTC.

This clonotype came up once. The genes are TRBV12-3 or TRBV12-4 and TRBJ2-1, with D tentatively TRBD1 (6 bases). The CDR3 contains 12 residues. V was clipped by 5 bases and J by 9 bases, with 11 bases between them. CDR3 bases: TGTGCCAGCAGTCTAGGGGGTAGTGAGCAGTTCTTC. Translating gives CASSLGGSEQFF.

The chain is built from TRBV19 and TRBJ2-2; 9 positions agree with TRBD1. This CDR3 spans 16 amino acids. V dropped 3 bases and J dropped 7; count of bases not matched to a gene: 9. Germline-derived CDR1 and CDR2 are LNHDA and SQIVND (reference sequence). CDR3 nucleotide sequence: TGTGCCAGTAGTATCGCCGGGACAGGGCGCGGCGGGGAGCTGTTTTTT. Protein: CASSIAGTGRGGELFF. Using reference TRBV19 and TRBJ2-2 for the parts outside the CDR3, the full variable domain is DGGITQSPKYLFRKEGQNVTLSCEQNLNHDAMYWYRQDPGQGLRLIYYSQIVNDFQKGDIAEGYSVSREKKESFPLTVTSAQKNPTAFYLCASSIAGTGRGGELFFGEGSRLTVL.

The chain carries TRBV4-1 and TRBJ1-2; 7 positions agree with TRBD1. Germline loops: CDR1 MGHRA, CDR2 YSYEKL. The V and J ends lost 2 bases and 2 bases, in that order; junction bases with no gene match: 5. CDR3 length: 15 amino acids. The CDR3 nucleotides are TGCGCCAGCAGCCAACCGACGACAGGGAACTATGGCTACACCTTC. It is translated as CASSQPTTGNYGYTF.

The chain links TRBV3-1 to TRBJ2-3; D is possibly TRBD1 or TRBD2 (5 bases each). The germline V gene encodes CDR1 LGHDT and CDR2 YNNKEL (reference sequence). The CDR3 spans 14 residues. Trimming left V 4 bases short and J 5 bases short, with 13 bases between. Here the CDR3 DNA reads TGTGCCAGCAGCCCAAAGCCGAGGGGAGATACGCAGTATTTT. It codes for CASSPKPRGDTQYF.

This clonotype has a single count. The CDR3 region has the DNA TGTGCCTGGAGTGTACCTACGGGGCCCCAGCATTTT. Translated, it gives CAWSVPTGPQHF. This chain joins TRBV30 and TRBJ1-5, with no clear D. Germline V CDR1 and CDR2: GTSNPN, SVGIG (reference sequence). The CDR3 is 12 residues long. The V end was cut by 0 bases, the J end by 9 bases, with 9 bases between.

This chain connects TRBV29-1 to TRBJ2-3, with 7 bases aligning to TRBD2. CDR1 is SQVTM and CDR2 is ANQGSEA in the germline V gene. The V segment lost 5 bases and the J segment 2 bases; nucleotides outside the gene matches: 7. The CDR3 has 14 amino acids. The CDR3 DNA reads as TGCAGCGTTTCTCGGGGGGAGACCACAGATACGCAGTATTTT. Translation: CSVSRGETTDTQYF.